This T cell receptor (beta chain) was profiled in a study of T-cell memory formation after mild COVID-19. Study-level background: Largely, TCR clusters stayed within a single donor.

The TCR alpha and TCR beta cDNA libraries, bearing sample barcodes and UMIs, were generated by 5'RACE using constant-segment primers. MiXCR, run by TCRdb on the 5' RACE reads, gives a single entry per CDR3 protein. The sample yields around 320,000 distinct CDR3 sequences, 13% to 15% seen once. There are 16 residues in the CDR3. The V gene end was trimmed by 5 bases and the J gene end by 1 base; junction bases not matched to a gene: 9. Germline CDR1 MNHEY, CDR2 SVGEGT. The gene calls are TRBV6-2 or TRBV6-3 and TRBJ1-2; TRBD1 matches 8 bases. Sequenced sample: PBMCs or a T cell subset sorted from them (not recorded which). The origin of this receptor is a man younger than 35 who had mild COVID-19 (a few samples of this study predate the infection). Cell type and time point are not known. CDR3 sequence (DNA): TGTGCCAGCAGTCGCGTGACAGGGGCGGTTAACTATGGCTACACCTTC. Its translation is CASSRVTGAVNYGYTF.